Each of the 16 T cell receptor beta chains below was sequenced from the same sample in a study of ipilimumab plus nivolumab after autologous stem cell transplantation. Clones were sequenced by immunoSEQ multiplex PCR, and TCRdb holds only the in-frame ones, with some missing. The data show tens of thousands of clones, 92% seen once. The sequencing used PBMCs, collected in a trial of ipilimumab plus nivolumab as post-transplant consolidation. These receptors all stem from a male donor with multiple myeloma.

This chain links TRBV5-4 with TRBJ2-3; the match to TRBD1 covers 7 bases. The CDR3 is made up of 12 amino acids. With 4 bases clipped from V and 5 bases from J, the junction kept 1 base outside the gene matches. Germline assignment: CDR1 SGHNT and CDR2 YYREEE (reference sequence). The CDR3 region is CASSRQGDTQYF. The CDR3 DNA reads as TGTGCCAGCAGCCGACAGGGAGATACGCAGTATTTT.

This rearrangement joins TRBV7-2 to TRBJ2-5; 7 positions agree with TRBD1. This CDR3 comprises 14 residues. Germline CDR1 is SGHTA and CDR2 is FQGNSA. V shed 3 bases and J 5 bases; nucleotides not matched to a gene: 6. The CDR3 bases are TGTGCCAGCAGCTTGAACAGGGGAGTGGAGACCCAGTACTTC. Translated: CASSLNRGVETQYF.

The chain has TRBV18 and TRBJ1-1; 9 bases match TRBD1. This CDR3 is built from 14 residues. V was clipped by 6 bases and J by 1 base; unmatched bases: 3. Germline V gene data show CDR1 as KGHSH and CDR2 as LQKENI. The CDR3: CASSAGQGNTEAFF. The CDR3 DNA follows: TGTGCCAGCTCTGCGGGACAGGGGAACACTGAAGCTTTCTTT.

J is TRBJ1-1 and V is TRBV6-1, with D maybe TRBD1 (5 bases). There are 13 residues in the CDR3. Germline V lookup: CDR1 MNHNS, CDR2 SASEGT. V lost 7 bases and J 0 bases, leaving 9 bases between the germline ends. CDR3 sequence reads: CASTTVMNTEAFF. DNA of the CDR3: TGTGCCAGCACGACAGTAATGAACACTGAAGCTTTCTTT.

The genes are TRBV7-9 and TRBJ2-2; D is ambiguous. CDR1 and CDR2 (germline): SEHNR, FQNEAQ (reference sequence). V lost 7 bases, J lost 0 bases, and 18 bases lay in between. CDR3 length: 17 residues. The DNA for the CDR3 is TGTGCCAGCATAAGGTGGGCTGGGCCCCCGAACACCGGGGAGCTGTTTTTT. Residues: CASIRWAGPPNTGELFF.

The chain is built from TRBV18 and TRBJ2-1; 10 positions agree with TRBD2. Looked up from germline, CDR1 is KGHSH and CDR2 is LQKENI. The length of the CDR3 is 14 residues. The junction had 7 bases not matched to a gene; V was cut back by 6 bases and J by 8 bases. The CDR3 sequence is CASSPGLASHEQFF. CDR3 nucleotides: TGTGCCAGCTCTCCGGGACTAGCGTCCCATGAGCAGTTCTTC.

The rearrangement links TRBV5-6 to TRBJ2-7, with TRBD1 matching 7 bases. Per germline, CDR1 SGHDT and CDR2 YYEEEE. Losses at the gene ends were 4 bases for V and 3 bases for J; bases not matched to a gene: 4. CDR3 length: 13 residues. This CDR3 is CASSRQGVYEQYF. CDR3 coding DNA: TGTGCCAGCAGCCGACAGGGTGTCTACGAGCAGTACTTC.

The chain employs TRBV6-1 and TRBJ2-7, with D perhaps matching TRBD2 (6 bases). Germline CDR1 is MNHNS and CDR2 is SASEGT. The CDR3 totals 14 residues. With 6 bases removed from V and 6 bases from J, the gap between germline ends came to 18 bases. CDR3 protein: CASRDSGRNGEQYF. The CDR3 DNA reads as TGTGCCAGCAGGGATAGCGGTCGTAATGGCGAGCAGTACTTC.

The V gene is TRBV25-1, the J gene TRBJ1-6, with TRBD1 matching over 7 bases. In germline, CDR1 is MGHDK, CDR2 SYGVNS. The V gene end was trimmed by 2 bases and the J gene end by 13 bases; junction bases not matched to a gene: 8. The CDR3 loop spans 14 amino acids. The CDR3 sequence is CASSEGQARWPLHF. CDR3 coding DNA: TGTGCCAGCAGTGAAGGACAGGCCCGGTGGCCCCTCCACTTT.

The count of this clone is one. CDR3 DNA: TGTGCCAGCAGTTCTCTCGGGACTCCCCTTGCTGGGGCCAACGTCCTGACTTTC. Amino acids: CASSSLGTPLAGANVLTF. J is TRBJ2-6 and V is TRBV28; D is possibly TRBD2 (6 bases). This CDR3 region has 18 residues. Germline loops: CDR1 MDHEN, CDR2 SYDVKM. V gave up 4 bases and J gave up 2 bases, with 18 bases separating them.

The chain is built from TRBV9 and TRBJ2-1; 9 positions agree with TRBD1. The germline V gene encodes CDR1 SGDLS and CDR2 YYNGEE. The V segment lost 0 bases and the J segment 3 bases; nucleotides outside the gene matches: 4. CDR3 length: 16 amino acids. The DNA for the CDR3 is TGTGCCAGCAGCGTAGACGGGACAGGGTACTACAATGAGCAGTTCTTC. Translating it yields CASSVDGTGYYNEQFF.

The chain employs TRBV18 and TRBJ1-2; tentative D call: TRBD1 (5 bases). V was shortened by 5 bases and J by 8 bases, with 15 bases between the two germline ends. Per germline, CDR1 KGHSH and CDR2 LQKENI. The CDR3 length is 13 residues. The CDR3 sequence is CASSADQGGGYTF. The CDR3 DNA sequence: TGTGCCAGCTCAGCTGATCAGGGTGGGGGCTACACCTTC.

The table lists this clone with a few counts. The chain couples TRBV2 to TRBJ1-2; D not resolved. V lost 8 bases, J lost 4 bases, and 8 bases lay in between. Germline V CDR1 and CDR2: SNHLY, FYNNEI. The CDR3 is 11 residues long. For the CDR3, the DNA is TGTGCCAGCTCACCTGCCTATGGCTACACCTTC. Translated: CASSPAYGYTF.

The chain couples TRBV6-5 to TRBJ1-2; D is undetermined. The V and J ends lost 2 bases and 2 bases respectively, with 0 bases between them. This CDR3 region has 11 residues. Germline CDR1 and CDR2: MNHEY and SVGAGI. The CDR3 loop is CASSYNYGYTF. The CDR3 nucleotides read TGTGCCAGCAGTTACAACTATGGCTACACCTTC.

This chain joins TRBV13 and TRBJ2-3, with 9 bases fitting TRBD2. With 5 bases clipped from V and 5 bases from J, the junction kept 8 bases outside the gene matches. The CDR3 loop spans 15 amino acids. Germline CDR1 reads PRHDT; CDR2 reads FYEKMQ (reference sequence). CDR3 residues: CASSLPGLAGDTQYF. In DNA form, the CDR3 reads TGTGCCAGCAGCCTACCGGGACTAGCAGGAGATACGCAGTATTTT.

J is TRBJ2-7 and V is TRBV5-3; D is uncertain. TRBV5-3 falls under the ORF class, with uncertain function. The CDR3 contains 14 residues. V was trimmed by 7 bases and J by 3 bases, leaving 17 bases between them. In nucleotides, the CDR3 is TGTGCCAGACCTACAGTCGGTTGTCGCTACGAGCAGTACTTC. Protein product: CARPTVGCRYEQYF.